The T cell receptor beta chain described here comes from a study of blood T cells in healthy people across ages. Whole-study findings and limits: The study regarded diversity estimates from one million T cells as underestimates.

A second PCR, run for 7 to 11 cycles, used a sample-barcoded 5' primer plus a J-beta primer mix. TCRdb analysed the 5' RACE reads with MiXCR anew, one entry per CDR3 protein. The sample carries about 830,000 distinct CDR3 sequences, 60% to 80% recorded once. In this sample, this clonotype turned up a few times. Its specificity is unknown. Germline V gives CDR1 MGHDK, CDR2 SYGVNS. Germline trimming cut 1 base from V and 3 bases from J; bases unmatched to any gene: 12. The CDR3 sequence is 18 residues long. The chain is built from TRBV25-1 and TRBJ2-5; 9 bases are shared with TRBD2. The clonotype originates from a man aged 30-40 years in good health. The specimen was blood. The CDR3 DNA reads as TGTGCCAGCAGTGAATTAGTCCGGAGCGGGGGGTTGAAAGAGACCCAGTACTTC. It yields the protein CASSELVRSGGLKETQYF.